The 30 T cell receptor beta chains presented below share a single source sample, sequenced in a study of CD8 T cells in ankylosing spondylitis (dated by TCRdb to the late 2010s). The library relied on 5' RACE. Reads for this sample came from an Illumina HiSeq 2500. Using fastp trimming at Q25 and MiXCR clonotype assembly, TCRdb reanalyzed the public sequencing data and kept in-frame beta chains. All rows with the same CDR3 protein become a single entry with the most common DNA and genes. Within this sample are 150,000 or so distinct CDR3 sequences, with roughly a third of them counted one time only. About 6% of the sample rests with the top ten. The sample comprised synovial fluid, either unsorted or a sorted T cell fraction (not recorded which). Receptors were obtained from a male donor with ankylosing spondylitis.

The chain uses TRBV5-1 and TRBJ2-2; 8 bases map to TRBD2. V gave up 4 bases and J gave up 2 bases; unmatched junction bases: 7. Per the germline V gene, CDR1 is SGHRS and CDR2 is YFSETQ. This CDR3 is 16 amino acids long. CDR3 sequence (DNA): TGCGCCAGCAGCGACCGGGGGGGCCGAAACACCGGGGAGCTGTTTTTT. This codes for CASSDRGGRNTGELFF. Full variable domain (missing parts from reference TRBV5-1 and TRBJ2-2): KAGVTQTPRYLIKTRGQQVTLSCSPISGHRSVSWYQQTPGQGLQFLFEYFSETQRNKGNFPGRFSGRQFSNSRSEMNVSTLELGDSALYLCASSDRGGRNTGELFFGEGSRLTVL.

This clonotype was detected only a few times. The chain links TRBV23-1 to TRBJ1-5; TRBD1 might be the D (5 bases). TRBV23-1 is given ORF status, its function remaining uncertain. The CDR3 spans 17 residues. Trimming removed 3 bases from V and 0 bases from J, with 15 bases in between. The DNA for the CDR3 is TGCGCCAGCAGTCAGGGATATGGACACTATAGCAATCAGCCCCAGCATTTT. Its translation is CASSQGYGHYSNQPQHF.

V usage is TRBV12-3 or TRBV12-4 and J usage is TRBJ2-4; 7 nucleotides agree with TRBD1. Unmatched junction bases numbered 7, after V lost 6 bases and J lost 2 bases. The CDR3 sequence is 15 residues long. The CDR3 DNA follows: TGTGCCAGCAGCCGACTCAGGGGGACCAAAAACATTCAGTACTTC. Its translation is CASSRLRGTKNIQYF.

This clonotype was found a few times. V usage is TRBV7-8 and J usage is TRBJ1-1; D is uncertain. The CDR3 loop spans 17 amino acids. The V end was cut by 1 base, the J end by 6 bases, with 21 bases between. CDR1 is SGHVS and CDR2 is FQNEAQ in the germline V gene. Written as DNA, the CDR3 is TGTGCCAGCAGCTTAGTGGGCCCTCCCTCGGGGATCCCTGAAGCTTTCTTT. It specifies CASSLVGPPSGIPEAFF.

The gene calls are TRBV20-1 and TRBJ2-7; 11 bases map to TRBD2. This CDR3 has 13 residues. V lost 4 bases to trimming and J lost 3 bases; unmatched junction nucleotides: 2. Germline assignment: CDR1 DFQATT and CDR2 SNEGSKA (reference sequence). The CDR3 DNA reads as TGCAGTGCTACCGGGACTAGCGGCTACGAGCAGTACTTC. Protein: CSATGTSGYEQYF.

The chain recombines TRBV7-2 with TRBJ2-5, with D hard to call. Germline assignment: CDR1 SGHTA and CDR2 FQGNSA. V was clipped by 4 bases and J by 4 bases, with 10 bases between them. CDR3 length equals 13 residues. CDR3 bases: TGTGCCAGCAGCTGGAGCAGTTCAGAGACCCAGTACTTC. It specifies CASSWSSSETQYF. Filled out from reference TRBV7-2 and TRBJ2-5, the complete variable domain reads GAGVSQSPSNKVTEKGKDVELRCDPISGHTALYWYRQSLGQGLEFLIYFQGNSAPDKSGLPSDRFSAERTGGSVSTLTIQRTQQEDSAVYLCASSWSSSETQYFGPGTRLLVL.

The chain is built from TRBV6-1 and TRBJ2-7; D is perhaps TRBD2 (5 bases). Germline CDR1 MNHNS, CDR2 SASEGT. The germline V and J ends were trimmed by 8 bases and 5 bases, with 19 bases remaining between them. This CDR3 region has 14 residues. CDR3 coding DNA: TGTGCCAGCCAGGCGGGCCCGGCAGGCAACGAGCAGTACTTC. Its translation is CASQAGPAGNEQYF.

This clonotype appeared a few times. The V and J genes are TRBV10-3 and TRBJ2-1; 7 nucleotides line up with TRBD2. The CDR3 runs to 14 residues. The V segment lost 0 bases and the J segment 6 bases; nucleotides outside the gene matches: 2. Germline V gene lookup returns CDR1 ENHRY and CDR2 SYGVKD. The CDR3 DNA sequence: TGTGCCATCAGTGAGTCGGGGAGGGCCAATGAGCAGTTCTTC. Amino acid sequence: CAISESGRANEQFF.

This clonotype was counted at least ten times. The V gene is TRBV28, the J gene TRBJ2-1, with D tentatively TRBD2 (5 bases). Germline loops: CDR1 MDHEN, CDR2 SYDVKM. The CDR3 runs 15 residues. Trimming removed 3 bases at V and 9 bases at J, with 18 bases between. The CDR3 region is CASSLIRGPSGEQFF. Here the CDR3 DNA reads TGTGCCAGCAGTTTGATAAGAGGGCCTAGTGGTGAGCAGTTCTTC.

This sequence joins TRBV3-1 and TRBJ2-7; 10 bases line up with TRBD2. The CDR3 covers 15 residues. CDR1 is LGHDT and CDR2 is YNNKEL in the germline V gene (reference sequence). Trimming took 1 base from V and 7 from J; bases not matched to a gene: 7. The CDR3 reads CASSQGGLAALEQYF. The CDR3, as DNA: TGTGCCAGCAGCCAAGGCGGACTAGCGGCGTTGGAGCAGTACTTC.

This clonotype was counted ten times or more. The CDR3 here is CASSRGTGSNTEAFF. The CDR3, as DNA: TGTGCCAGCAGCAGGGGGACAGGGAGCAACACTGAAGCTTTCTTT. This sequence joins TRBV7-2 and TRBJ1-1; 9 bases line up with TRBD1. CDR1 is SGHTA, CDR2 FQGNSA, per germline. The CDR3 consists of 15 residues. The V and J ends lost 5 bases and 2 bases, in that order; junction bases with no gene match: 6.

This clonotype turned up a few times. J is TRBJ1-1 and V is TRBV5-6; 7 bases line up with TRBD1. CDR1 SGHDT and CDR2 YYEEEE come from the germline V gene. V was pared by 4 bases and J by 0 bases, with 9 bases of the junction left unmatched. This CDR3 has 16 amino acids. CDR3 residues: CASSANRGSMNTEAFF. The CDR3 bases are TGTGCCAGCAGCGCGAACAGGGGATCTATGAACACTGAAGCTTTCTTT.

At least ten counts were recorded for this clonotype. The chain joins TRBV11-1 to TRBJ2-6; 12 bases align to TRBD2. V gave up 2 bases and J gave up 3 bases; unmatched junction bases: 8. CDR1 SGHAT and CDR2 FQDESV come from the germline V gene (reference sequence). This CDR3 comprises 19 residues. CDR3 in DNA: TGTGCCAGCAGCTTATCTCCGACTAGCGGGAGATATGGGGCCAACGTCCTGACTTTC. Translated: CASSLSPTSGRYGANVLTF.

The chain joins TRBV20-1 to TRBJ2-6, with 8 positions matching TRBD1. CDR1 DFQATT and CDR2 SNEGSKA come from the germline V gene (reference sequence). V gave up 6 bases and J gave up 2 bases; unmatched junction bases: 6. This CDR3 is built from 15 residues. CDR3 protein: CSAQDRGPGANVLTF. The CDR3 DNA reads TGCAGTGCCCAAGACAGGGGTCCTGGGGCCAACGTCCTGACTTTC.

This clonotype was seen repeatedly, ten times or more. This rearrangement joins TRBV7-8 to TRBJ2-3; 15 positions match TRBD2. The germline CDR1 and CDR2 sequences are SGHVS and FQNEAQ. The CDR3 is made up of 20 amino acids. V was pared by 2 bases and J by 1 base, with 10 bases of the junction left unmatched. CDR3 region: CASSLSWTSGRALRTDTQYF. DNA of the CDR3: TGTGCCAGCAGCTTATCCTGGACTAGCGGGAGGGCCCTTCGCACAGATACGCAGTATTTT.

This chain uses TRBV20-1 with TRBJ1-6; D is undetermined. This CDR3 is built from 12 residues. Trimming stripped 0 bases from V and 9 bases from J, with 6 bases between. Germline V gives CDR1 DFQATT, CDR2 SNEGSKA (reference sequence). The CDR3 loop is CSARDRLSPLHF. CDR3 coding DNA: TGCAGTGCTAGAGATCGTCTTTCACCCCTCCACTTT.

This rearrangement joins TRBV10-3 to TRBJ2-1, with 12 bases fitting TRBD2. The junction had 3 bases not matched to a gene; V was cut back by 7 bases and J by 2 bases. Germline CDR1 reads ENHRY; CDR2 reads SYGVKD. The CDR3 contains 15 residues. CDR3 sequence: CAINPSGRAYNEQFF. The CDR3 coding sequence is TGTGCCATCAATCCTAGCGGGAGGGCCTACAATGAGCAGTTCTTC.

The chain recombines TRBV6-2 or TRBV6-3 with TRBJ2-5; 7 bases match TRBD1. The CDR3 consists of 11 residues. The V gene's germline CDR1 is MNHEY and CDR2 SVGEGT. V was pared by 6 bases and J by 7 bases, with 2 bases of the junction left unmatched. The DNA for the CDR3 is TGTGCCAGCAGGAGACAGGGGACCCAGTACTTC. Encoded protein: CASRRQGTQYF.

This CDR3 is CASSFHSGSSYNEQFF. As DNA, the CDR3 is TGTGCCAGCAGTTTTCATAGCGGAAGCTCCTACAATGAGCAGTTCTTC. The V call is TRBV7-2, the J call TRBJ2-1; D is perhaps TRBD2 (6 bases). The V and J ends lost 6 bases and 0 bases respectively, with 15 bases between them. The CDR3 is 16 amino acids. From germline, CDR1 is SGHTA and CDR2 FQGNSA.

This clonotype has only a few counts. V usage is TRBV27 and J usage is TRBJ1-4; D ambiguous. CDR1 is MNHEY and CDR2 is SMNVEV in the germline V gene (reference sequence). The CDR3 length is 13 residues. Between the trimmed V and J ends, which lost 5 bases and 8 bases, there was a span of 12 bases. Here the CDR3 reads CASSMGRGEKLFF. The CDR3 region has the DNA TGTGCCAGCAGTATGGGGAGAGGCGAAAAACTGTTTTTT.

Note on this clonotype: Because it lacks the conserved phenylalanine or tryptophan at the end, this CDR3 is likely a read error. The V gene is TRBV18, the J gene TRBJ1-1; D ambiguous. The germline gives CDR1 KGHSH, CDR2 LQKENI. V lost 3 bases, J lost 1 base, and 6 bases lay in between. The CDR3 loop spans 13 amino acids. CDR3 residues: CASSPPTNTEAFS. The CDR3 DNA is TGTGCCAGCTCACCCCCTACGAACACTGAAGCTTTCTCT.

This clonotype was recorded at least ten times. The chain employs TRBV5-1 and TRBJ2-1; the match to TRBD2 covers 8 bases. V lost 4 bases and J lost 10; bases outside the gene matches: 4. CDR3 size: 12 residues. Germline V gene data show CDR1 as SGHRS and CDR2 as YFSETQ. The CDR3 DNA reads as TGCGCCAGCAGCGGGACTAGAGGGGAGCAGTTCTTC. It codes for CASSGTRGEQFF. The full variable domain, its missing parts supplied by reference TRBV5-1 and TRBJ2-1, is KAGVTQTPRYLIKTRGQQVTLSCSPISGHRSVSWYQQTPGQGLQFLFEYFSETQRNKGNFPGRFSGRQFSNSRSEMNVSTLELGDSALYLCASSGTRGEQFFGPGTRLTVL.

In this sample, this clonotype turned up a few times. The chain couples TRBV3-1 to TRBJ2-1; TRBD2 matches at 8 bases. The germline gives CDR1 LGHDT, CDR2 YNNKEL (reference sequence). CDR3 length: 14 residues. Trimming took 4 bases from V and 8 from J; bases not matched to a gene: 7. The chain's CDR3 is CASSRVGGADEQFF. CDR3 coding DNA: TGTGCCAGCAGCCGCGTCGGGGGGGCCGATGAGCAGTTCTTC.

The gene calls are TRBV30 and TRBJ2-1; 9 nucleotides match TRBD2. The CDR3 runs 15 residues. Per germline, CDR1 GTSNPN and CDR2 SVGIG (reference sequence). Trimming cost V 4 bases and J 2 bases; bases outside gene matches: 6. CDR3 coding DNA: TGTGCCTGGATCGTTAGCGGGGGTGCCTACAATGAGCAGTTCTTC. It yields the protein CAWIVSGGAYNEQFF.

The CDR3 region has the DNA TGTGCCAGCAGCCTTACAACGCAGCGGGGGGGCCGGAATGAGCAGTTCTTC. This sequence encodes CASSLTTQRGGRNEQFF. The chain links TRBV12-3 or TRBV12-4 to TRBJ2-1, with 10 bases matching TRBD2. CDR3 length equals 17 residues. V shed 6 bases and J 7 bases; nucleotides not matched to a gene: 15.

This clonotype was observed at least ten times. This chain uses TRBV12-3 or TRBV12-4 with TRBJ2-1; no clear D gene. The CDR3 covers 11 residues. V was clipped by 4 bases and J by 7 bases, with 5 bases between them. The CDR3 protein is CASSWLNEQFF. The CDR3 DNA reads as TGTGCCAGCAGTTGGCTAAATGAGCAGTTCTTC.

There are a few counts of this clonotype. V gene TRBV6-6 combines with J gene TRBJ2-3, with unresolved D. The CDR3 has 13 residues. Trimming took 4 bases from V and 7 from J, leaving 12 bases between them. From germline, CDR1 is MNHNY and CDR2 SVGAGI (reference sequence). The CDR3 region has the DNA TGTGCCAGCAGTTCCCAGCTTCTGAATACGCAGTATTTT. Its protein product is CASSSQLLNTQYF.

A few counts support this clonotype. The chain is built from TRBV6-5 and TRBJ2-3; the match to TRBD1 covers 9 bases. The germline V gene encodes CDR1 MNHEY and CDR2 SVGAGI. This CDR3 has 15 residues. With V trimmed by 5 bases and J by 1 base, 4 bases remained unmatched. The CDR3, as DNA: TGTGCCAGCAGTAACCGGGACAGGGGCACAGATACGCAGTATTTT. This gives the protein CASSNRDRGTDTQYF.

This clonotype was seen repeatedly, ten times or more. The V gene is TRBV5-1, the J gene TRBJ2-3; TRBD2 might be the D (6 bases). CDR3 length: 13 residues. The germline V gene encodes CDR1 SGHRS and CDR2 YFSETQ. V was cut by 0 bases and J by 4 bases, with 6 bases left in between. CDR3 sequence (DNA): TGCGCCAGCAGCTTGGAGCGGGCAGATACGCAGTATTTT. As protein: CASSLERADTQYF. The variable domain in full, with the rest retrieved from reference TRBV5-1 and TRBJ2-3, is KAGVTQTPRYLIKTRGQQVTLSCSPISGHRSVSWYQQTPGQGLQFLFEYFSETQRNKGNFPGRFSGRQFSNSRSEMNVSTLELGDSALYLCASSLERADTQYFGPGTRLTVL.

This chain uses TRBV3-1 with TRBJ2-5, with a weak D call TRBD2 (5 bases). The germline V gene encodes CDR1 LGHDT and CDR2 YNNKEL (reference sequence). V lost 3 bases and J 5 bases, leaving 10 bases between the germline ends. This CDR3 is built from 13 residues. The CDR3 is CASSQETGETQYF. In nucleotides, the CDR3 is TGTGCCAGCAGCCAGGAGACGGGGGAGACCCAGTACTTC.